This TCR beta chain was recorded in a study of cytomegalovirus exposure and HLA in healthy donors. Findings and caveats of the study: TCR beta chains numbering more than 150 were designated cytomegalovirus-associated.

PCR primers comprised 60 Vbeta and 13 Jbeta primers. TCRdb's table, derived via immunoSEQ multiplex PCR, lists solely in-frame clones and lacks some. The sample has 57,000 or so clones, approximately 70% seen once; the top ten hold approximately 19%. Comment on this clone: Its antigen is currently unknown.

Sequences were obtained from PBMCs. This receptor was obtained from a woman aged 55-70 years in good health and CMV-seropositive.

The CDR3 DNA reads TGTGCCAGCGAAAATAGCGGGGGGCCCTACAATGAGCAGTTCTTC. Amino acid sequence: CASENSGGPYNEQFF. The J gene is TRBJ2-1, the V gene TRBV5-4; 10 nucleotides line up with TRBD2. Looked up from germline, CDR1 is SGHNT and CDR2 is YYREEE (reference sequence). CDR3 length equals 15 residues. Trimming took 7 bases from V and 2 from J; bases not matched to a gene: 6.